This T cell receptor (beta chain) is drawn from a study of blood T cell repertoires in COVID-19. Libraries were prepared by immunoSEQ multiplex PCR; TCRdb keeps only in-frame clonotypes and omits some of them. The data contain about 180,000 clones, around 85% of them singletons. The CDR3 has 14 residues. CDR1 and CDR2 (germline): MDHEN, SYDVKM. V was shortened by 7 bases and J by 9 bases, with 16 bases between the two germline ends. Sequencing used peripheral blood. The source is a man in his fifties or sixties with active or convalescent COVID-19. The J gene is TRBJ1-6, the V gene TRBV28, with D unclear. CDR3 nucleotide sequence: TGTGCCAGCACCCGCGAGGGCCGCCGTTCACCCCTCCACTTT. The encoded protein is CASTREGRRSPLHF.